This T cell receptor beta chain was profiled in a study of cytomegalovirus exposure and HLA in healthy donors. Whole-study findings and limits: The productive fraction for most TCR beta V segments was about 87% or about 30% in an earlier analysis. The presence/absence work took it that sequencing depth was about the same across donors.

With regard to this clone: No antigen is known for it.

Vbeta (60) and Jbeta (13) primers were used in the PCR. Profiled with immunoSEQ multiplex PCR; TCRdb holds only in-frame clones, not every one. The repertoire holds 140,000 to 150,000 clones, with 60% to 80% as singletons. The donors (healthy individuals) were bone marrow donors. The CDR3 consists of 15 residues. Germline V gene data show CDR1 as MNHEY and CDR2 as SVGAGI. The V and J ends lost 2 bases and 8 bases, in that order; junction bases with no gene match: 9. This clonotype was sampled from a woman in her thirties or forties in good health and CMV-seropositive. The sample was PBMCs. The rearrangement uses TRBV6-5 and TRBJ1-1; TRBD1 agrees at 9 bases. The CDR3 DNA follows: TGTGCCAGCAGTTACGTACAGGGGGCCTATGAGGAAGCTTTCTTT. It is translated as CASSYVQGAYEEAFF.